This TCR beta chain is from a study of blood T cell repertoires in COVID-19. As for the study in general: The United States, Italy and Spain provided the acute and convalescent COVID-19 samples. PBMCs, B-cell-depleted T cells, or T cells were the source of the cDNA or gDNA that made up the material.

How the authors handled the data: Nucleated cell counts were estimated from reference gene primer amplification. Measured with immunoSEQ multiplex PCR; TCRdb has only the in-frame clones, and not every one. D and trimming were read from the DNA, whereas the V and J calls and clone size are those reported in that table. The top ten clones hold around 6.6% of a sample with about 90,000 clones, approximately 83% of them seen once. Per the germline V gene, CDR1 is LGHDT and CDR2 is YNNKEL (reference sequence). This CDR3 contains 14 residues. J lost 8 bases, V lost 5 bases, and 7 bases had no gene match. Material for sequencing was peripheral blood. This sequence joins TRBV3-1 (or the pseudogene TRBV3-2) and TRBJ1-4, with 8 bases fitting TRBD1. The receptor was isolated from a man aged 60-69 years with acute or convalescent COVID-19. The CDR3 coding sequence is TGTGCCAGCAGCGCCGGGACAGGAAGCGAAAAACTGTTTTTT. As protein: CASSAGTGSEKLFF.